This T cell receptor (beta chain) was profiled in a study of blood T cell repertoires in COVID-19. Study-wide context: Researchers got acute and convalescent COVID-19 samples from the United States, Italy and Spain. T cells, B-cell-depleted T cells, or PBMCs provided the cDNA or gDNA that served as material.

The CDR3 is 17 residues long. Trimming took 1 base from V and 0 from J, leaving 14 bases between them. Germline V gene sequence: CDR1 SGHDT, CDR2 YYEEEE. As originally analysed: Amplification of reference gene primers was used by the study to estimate nucleated cell counts. TCRdb keeps only in-frame clones here, not all; method: immunoSEQ multiplex PCR. V, J and clone size are taken as reported in that table, and D and trimming were inferred from the DNA itself. The sample gives about 230,000 clones, over 70% of which show up once; approximately 8.7% is in the top ten. V and J are TRBV5-6 and TRBJ1-3, with D possibly being TRBD1 (6 bases). This receptor was identified in a woman over 75 with acute or convalescent COVID-19. The specimen was peripheral blood. CDR3 residues: CASSLWTDLYSGNTIYF. The CDR3, as DNA: TGTGCCAGCAGCTTGTGGACAGATTTATACTCTGGAAACACCATATATTTT.